This TCR beta chain appears in the sequencing data of a study of beta chain features in type 1 diabetes. Donors contributed one heparinised blood draw apiece, averaging about 110 mL. Sort purity for all populations was recorded as exceeding 98%. Expressed TCRB transcripts were sequenced, since all the RNA that had been isolated was reverse transcribed. The method was immunoSEQ multiplex PCR; TCRdb's version includes in-frame clones alone and lacks a portion of them. This sample has approximately 170,000 clones, with around 7.9% found just once. The CDR3 sequence is 14 residues long. V was clipped by 5 bases and J by 7 bases; unmatched bases: 9. Germline lookup yields CDR1 SGDLS and CDR2 YYNGEE. This clone was detected a few times. Its antigen remains unknown. Overall study findings and caveats: It was among patients, rather than healthy donors, that naive, central memory and Treg TCRB repertoires appeared more similar. Moderate yet significant TCRB CDR3 shortening was seen in Type 1 diabetes patients in all four CD4+ subsets.

This TCR was recovered from a young man with type 1 diabetes. Sequencing used central memory CD4+ T cells from blood. V and J are TRBV9 and TRBJ2-1; TRBD2 matches at 7 bases. CDR3 DNA sequence: TGTGCCAGCAGACGACTAGCTTCGGTTAATGAGCAGTTCTTC. Amino acid sequence: CASRRLASVNEQFF.